This entry describes one T cell receptor (beta chain). What it recognizes is unknown. Libraries were prepared by immunoSEQ multiplex PCR; TCRdb keeps only in-frame clonotypes and omits some of them. The sample holds 100,000 or so clones, roughly 91% seen once. This record belongs to a study of T cell responses to AZD1222 COVID-19 vaccine. Points from the study as a whole: The donor group comprised mostly white British people and more females; the analysis possibly underestimated clonal diversity.

The germline V gene encodes CDR1 LNHDA and CDR2 SQIVND (reference sequence). The CDR3 consists of 14 residues. Trimming took 3 bases from V and 8 from J; bases not matched to a gene: 7. The chain has TRBV19 and TRBJ1-3, with 7 bases aligning to TRBD1. The source was peripheral blood, collected on day 0 of AZD1222 vaccination. The receptor was derived from an adult in good health. CDR3 in DNA: TGTGCCAGTAGTATTCCTCGGACAGGACACACCATATATTTT. Its translation: CASSIPRTGHTIYF.